The 19 T cell receptor beta chains below were found in one sample sequenced in a study of cytomegalovirus exposure and HLA in healthy donors. PCR used 60 Vbeta primers and 13 Jbeta primers. Only in-frame clones appear in the TCRdb table, and some are missing; sequencing was by immunoSEQ multiplex PCR. The repertoire has some 140,000 clones, around 75% of them found once; the top ten carry about 3.1%. The sequencing input was PBMCs. The source is a female donor in good health and CMV-seronegative.

V gene TRBV7-9 combines with J gene TRBJ2-1; D is uncertain. The V gene lost 8 bases and the J gene lost 7 bases, with 12 bases spanning the gap. Germline V lookup: CDR1 SEHNR, CDR2 FQNEAQ (reference sequence). The CDR3 is made up of 12 amino acids. As DNA, the CDR3 is TGTGCCAGCCGGCCTGCGAGGAATGAGCAGTTCTTC. Encoded protein: CASRPARNEQFF.

This sequence joins TRBV2 and TRBJ2-1; 7 positions agree with TRBD2. The CDR3 is 17 amino acids. Germline loops: CDR1 SNHLY, CDR2 FYNNEI. V shed 7 bases and J 4 bases; nucleotides not matched to a gene: 16. The CDR3 here is CASKYSPGGGVYNEQFF. CDR3 bases: TGTGCCAGCAAGTACTCGCCTGGCGGGGGAGTTTACAATGAGCAGTTCTTC.

This CDR3 reads CASSLLPIGNYGYTF. In nucleotides, the CDR3 is TGTGCCAGCAGCTTACTACCAATCGGTAACTATGGCTACACCTTC. The rearrangement joins TRBV7-2 to TRBJ1-2; D uncertain. Between the trimmed V and J ends, which lost 2 bases and 1 base, there was a span of 11 bases. Germline assignment: CDR1 SGHTA and CDR2 FQGNSA. CDR3 length: 15 residues. Supplemented by reference TRBV7-2 and TRBJ1-2, the full variable domain reads GAGVSQSPSNKVTEKGKDVELRCDPISGHTALYWYRQSLGQGLEFLIYFQGNSAPDKSGLPSDRFSAERTGGSVSTLTIQRTQQEDSAVYLCASSLLPIGNYGYTFGSGTRLTVV.

The chain links TRBV29-1 to TRBJ2-3; 9 bases fit TRBD2. The CDR3 length is 13 residues. V was pared by 6 bases and J by 4 bases, with 5 bases of the junction left unmatched. CDR1 is SQVTM, CDR2 ANQGSEA, per germline. The CDR3 region has the DNA TGCAGCGTGACGGGACTAGCCGCAGATACGCAGTATTTT. It specifies CSVTGLAADTQYF.

This clone was observed a single time. This chain connects TRBV5-6 to TRBJ2-1; 7 bases line up with TRBD1. V shed 3 bases and J 5 bases; nucleotides not matched to a gene: 5. Germline CDR1 reads SGHDT; CDR2 reads YYEEEE. The CDR3 runs 14 residues. In DNA, the CDR3 is TGTGCCAGCAGCTCGTACGACAGGGACAATGAGCAGTTCTTC. It yields the protein CASSSYDRDNEQFF.

V and J are TRBV12-5 and TRBJ1-6, with a possible D match to TRBD1 (6 bases). The V gene's germline CDR1 is LGHNT and CDR2 FRNRAP. V lost 1 base to trimming and J lost 9 bases, with 22 bases between them. This CDR3 is 18 amino acids long. This CDR3 reads CASGLGLTAGASTSPLHF. The CDR3 DNA is TGTGCTAGTGGTTTGGGACTAACGGCAGGGGCCTCGACTTCACCCCTCCACTTT.

The rearrangement uses TRBV4-3 and TRBJ2-2; TRBD2 matches 9 bases. With V trimmed by 0 bases and J by 4 bases, 18 bases remained unmatched. Germline V gives CDR1 LGHNA, CDR2 YSLEER. The CDR3 totals 21 residues. For the CDR3, the DNA is TGCGCCAGCAGCCAAGATCACGCGCGGGGTAGCGGGGGATTCGGCACCGGGGAGCTGTTTTTT. This codes for CASSQDHARGSGGFGTGELFF.

V gene TRBV7-2 combines with J gene TRBJ2-3; TRBD2 agrees at 7 bases. CDR1 is SGHTA and CDR2 is FQGNSA in the germline V gene. Germline trimming cut 5 bases from V and 7 bases from J; bases unmatched to any gene: 15. There are 16 residues in the CDR3. The CDR3 DNA follows: TGTGCCAGCAGCCCGATAGGCGGGGGAAATTTCTATACGCAGTATTTT. Translating it yields CASSPIGGGNFYTQYF.

As DNA, the CDR3 is TGCAGTGCCTGGGCGGGAGGTGAGCAGTACTTC. It yields the protein CSAWAGGEQYF. The chain combines TRBV20-1 with TRBJ2-7; 8 nucleotides match TRBD2. V was clipped by 6 bases and J by 7 bases; unmatched bases: 5. Germline V gene data show CDR1 as DFQATT and CDR2 as SNEGSKA (reference sequence). The CDR3 runs 11 residues.

The gene calls are TRBV27 and TRBJ1-2, with 9 nucleotides matching TRBD1. V lost 8 bases and J lost 8; bases outside the gene matches: 3. This CDR3 contains 11 residues. CDR1 and CDR2 from the germline V gene are MNHEY and SMNVEV (reference sequence). CDR3 amino acids: CASGQGRGYTF. DNA of the CDR3: TGTGCCAGCGGACAGGGGAGGGGCTACACCTTC.

This clone has only a few counts. The rearrangement joins TRBV7-9 to TRBJ1-1; the match to TRBD1 covers 9 bases. Losses at the gene ends were 5 bases for V and 5 bases for J; bases not matched to a gene: 6. Germline V gene lookup returns CDR1 SEHNR and CDR2 FQNEAQ (reference sequence). The CDR3 has 14 residues. CDR3 protein: CASSRTGGWTEAFF. The CDR3 coding sequence is TGTGCCAGCAGCCGCACAGGGGGCTGGACTGAAGCTTTCTTT.

The chain couples TRBV10-3 to TRBJ2-7; TRBD2 is a possible D gene (6 bases). The CDR3 sequence is 14 residues long. The germline V gene encodes CDR1 ENHRY and CDR2 SYGVKD. V shed 4 bases and J shed 5 bases, with 15 bases lying between them. CDR3 in DNA: TGTGCCATCAGTGGAAGGGACGGAGGGGACGAGCAGTACTTC. It codes for CAISGRDGGDEQYF.

V usage is TRBV30 and J usage is TRBJ1-2; perhaps TRBD1 as D (6 bases). Trimming stripped 3 bases from V and 2 bases from J, with 13 bases between. This CDR3 contains 14 residues. CDR1 is GTSNPN, CDR2 SVGIG, per germline (reference sequence). The CDR3 coding sequence is TGTGCCTGGAGAGGGGGGGCGGCAAACTATGGCTACACCTTC. Translated, it gives CAWRGGAANYGYTF.

This clone was found a few times. The chain has TRBV19 and TRBJ1-1; the D gene is possibly TRBD1 (6 bases). The CDR3 loop spans 14 amino acids. Germline CDR1 is LNHDA and CDR2 is SQIVND (reference sequence). V lost 7 bases, J lost 4 bases, and 16 bases lay in between. CDR3 DNA sequence: TGTGCCAGTATCTCAGTAGGACAGACCACTGAAGCTTTCTTT. This gives the protein CASISVGQTTEAFF.

The V gene is TRBV7-6, the J gene TRBJ1-5; tentative D call: TRBD1 (5 bases). Germline assignment: CDR1 SGHVS and CDR2 FNYEAQ. The CDR3 is 14 amino acids. The ends were cut back, 5 bases at V and 5 bases at J, with 13 bases in the middle. CDR3 residues: CASSQVGGDQPQHF. DNA for the CDR3: TGTGCCAGCAGCCAAGTCGGGGGGGATCAGCCCCAGCATTTT. Together with reference TRBV7-6 and TRBJ1-5, the CDR3 gives the full variable domain: GAGVSQSPRYKVTKRGQDVALRCDPISGHVSLYWYRQALGQGPEFLTYFNYEAQQDKSGLPNDRFSAERPEGSISTLTIQRTEQRDSAMYRCASSQVGGDQPQHFGDGTRLSIL.

This clone was seen once. The J gene is TRBJ2-7, the V gene TRBV7-9, with a tentative D call TRBD2 (5 bases). Trimming took 5 bases from V and 6 from J, leaving 20 bases between them. Germline V gene sequence: CDR1 SEHNR, CDR2 FQNEAQ (reference sequence). The CDR3 extends over 15 amino acids. The CDR3: CASSPKLEYGSEQYF. In DNA form, the CDR3 reads TGTGCCAGCAGCCCAAAACTAGAGTACGGTAGCGAGCAGTACTTC.

This clone was recorded at least ten times. The chain carries TRBV2 and TRBJ2-1; a weak D match, TRBD2 (6 bases). Trimming took 8 bases from V and 9 from J, leaving 20 bases between them. This CDR3 is built from 14 residues. CDR1 and CDR2 from the germline V gene are SNHLY and FYNNEI. The CDR3 reads CASAGEGFGGEQFF. CDR3 sequence (DNA): TGTGCCAGCGCCGGAGAGGGTTTCGGGGGTGAGCAGTTCTTC.

The V call is TRBV7-9, the J call TRBJ1-5; D might be TRBD1 (6 bases). Germline loops: CDR1 SEHNR, CDR2 FQNEAQ (reference sequence). This CDR3 is 17 amino acids long. Trimming cost V 1 base and J 1 base, with 14 bases left between them. CDR3 in amino acids: CASSLDWGRGSNQPQHF. DNA for the CDR3: TGTGCCAGCAGCTTAGATTGGGGCAGGGGAAGCAATCAGCCCCAGCATTTT.

This sequence joins TRBV11-3 and TRBJ2-5; the D is unclear. Germline-derived CDR1 and CDR2 are SGHNT and YENEEA. The V end was cut by 6 bases, the J end by 5 bases, with 13 bases between. The CDR3 is 13 residues long. In nucleotides, the CDR3 is TGTGCCAGCAGGCTAGGTATTGTGGAGACCCAGTACTTC. Translated, it gives CASRLGIVETQYF.